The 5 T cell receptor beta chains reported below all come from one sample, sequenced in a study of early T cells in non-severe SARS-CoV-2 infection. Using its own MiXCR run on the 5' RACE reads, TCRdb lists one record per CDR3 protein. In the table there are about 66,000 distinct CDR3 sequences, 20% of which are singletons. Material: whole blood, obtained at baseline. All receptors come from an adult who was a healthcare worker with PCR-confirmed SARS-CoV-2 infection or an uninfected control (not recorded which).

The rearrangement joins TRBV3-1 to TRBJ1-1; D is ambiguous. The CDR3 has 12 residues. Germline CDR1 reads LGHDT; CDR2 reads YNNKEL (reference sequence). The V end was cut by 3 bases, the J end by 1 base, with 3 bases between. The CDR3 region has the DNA TGTGCCAGCAGCCAGCCGAACACTGAAGCTTTCTTT. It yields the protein CASSQPNTEAFF.

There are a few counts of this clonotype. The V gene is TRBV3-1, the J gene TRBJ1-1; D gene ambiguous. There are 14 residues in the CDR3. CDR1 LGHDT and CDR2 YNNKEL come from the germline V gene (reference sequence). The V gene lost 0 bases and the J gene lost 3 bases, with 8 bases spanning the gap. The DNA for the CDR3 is TGTGCCAGCAGCCAAGAAGGAGGGCACACTGAAGCTTTCTTT. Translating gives CASSQEGGHTEAFF. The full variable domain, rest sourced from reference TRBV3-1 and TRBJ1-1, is DTAVSQTPKYLVTQMGNDKSIKCEQNLGHDTMYWYKQDSKKFLKIMFSYNNKELIINETVPNRFSPKSPDKAHLNLHINSLELGDSAVYFCASSQEGGHTEAFFGQGTRLTVV.

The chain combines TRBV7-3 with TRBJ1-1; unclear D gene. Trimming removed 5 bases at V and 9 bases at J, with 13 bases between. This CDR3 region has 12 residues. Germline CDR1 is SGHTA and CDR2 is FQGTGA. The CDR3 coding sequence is TGTGCCAGCAGCGCACCGGGAACTAAAGCTTTCTTT. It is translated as CASSAPGTKAFF.

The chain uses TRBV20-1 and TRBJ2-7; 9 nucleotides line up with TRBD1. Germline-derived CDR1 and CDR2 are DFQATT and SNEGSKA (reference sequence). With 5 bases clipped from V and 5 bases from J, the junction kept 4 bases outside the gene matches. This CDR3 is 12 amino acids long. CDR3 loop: CSAPGTGNEQYF. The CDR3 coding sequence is TGCAGTGCTCCCGGGACAGGGAACGAGCAGTACTTC.

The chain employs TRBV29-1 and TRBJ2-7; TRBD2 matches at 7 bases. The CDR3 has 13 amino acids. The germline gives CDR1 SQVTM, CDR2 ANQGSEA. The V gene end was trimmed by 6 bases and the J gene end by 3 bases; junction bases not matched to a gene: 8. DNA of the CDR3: TGCAGCGTCGGGGGGTTGCCCTTCTACGAGCAGTACTTC. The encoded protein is CSVGGLPFYEQYF.